The source of this T cell receptor beta chain is a study of blood T cell repertoires in COVID-19. As for the study in general: Samples representing acute and convalescent COVID-19 were sourced from the United States, Italy and Spain.

CDR1 SGHAT and CDR2 FQNNGV come from the germline V gene. J was trimmed by 7 bases and V by 4 bases; bases with no gene match: 7. The CDR3 contains 14 residues. In the source study's methods: For nucleated cells, counts were estimated from reference gene primer amplification. Only in-frame clones appear in the TCRdb table, and some are missing; sequencing was by immunoSEQ multiplex PCR. The DNA was the basis for D and trimming; V, J and clone size are from that table. The data hold 70,000 to 100,000 clones, with 70% to 90% observed a single time. The receptor was isolated from a woman older than 75 with active COVID-19. The genes are TRBV11-2 and TRBJ2-1; 7 nucleotides line up with TRBD2. Sequencing input: peripheral blood. The CDR3 sequence is CASSWSNGRNEQFF. DNA of the CDR3: TGTGCCAGCAGCTGGAGCAACGGGAGGAATGAGCAGTTCTTC.